This T cell receptor beta chain appears in the sequencing data of a study of cytomegalovirus exposure and HLA in healthy donors. Study-level points and caveats: The authors enumerated over 150 TCR beta chains as linked to cytomegalovirus. The tendency of first-cohort TCR clusters to co-occur in the roughly 110 validation repertoires emerged from a later analysis. Both high specificity and high sensitivity reportedly marked the classifier's diagnosis of cytomegalovirus status.

The sample holds one count of this clone. Its antigen is unidentified. Trimming removed 2 bases at V and 1 base at J, with 8 bases between. The CDR3 covers 14 residues. CDR1 MNHEY and CDR2 SVGAGI come from the germline V gene. The table came from immunoSEQ multiplex PCR; TCRdb's copy has only in-frame clones and leaves some out. The table shows about 110,000 clones, with around 85% occurring only once. The sample consisted of PBMCs. The chain has TRBV6-5 and TRBJ1-1; D not certain. The TCR originated in a young woman in good health and CMV-seronegative. CDR3 region: CASSYGRKNTEAFF. The CDR3 coding sequence is TGTGCCAGCAGTTACGGGAGAAAGAACACTGAAGCTTTCTTT.